Below are 32 T cell receptor beta chains sequenced from a single sample in a study of T cells in Graves' hyperthyroidism and ophthalmopathy. Amplified TCR beta CDR3 regions came from RNA transcripts. First-round RT-PCR of the TCR CDR3 relied on the HTBI primer set. TCRdb re-analysed the multiplex PCR reads in MiXCR, keeping a single row per CDR3 protein. The sample records about 480,000 distinct CDR3 sequences, roughly 24% being singletons. The sequencing sample was made of blood. The receptor source for this set is a woman in her twenties or thirties with Graves' ophthalmopathy.

Ten or more counts support this clonotype. This sequence joins TRBV5-4 and TRBJ1-2; TRBD1 aligns across 10 bases. Germline V gene data show CDR1 as SGHNT and CDR2 as YYREEE (reference sequence). This CDR3 is built from 15 residues. Losses at the gene ends were 4 bases for V and 3 bases for J; bases not matched to a gene: 6. The CDR3 is CASSLRTGGDYGYTF. In DNA form, the CDR3 reads TGTGCCAGCAGCCTCCGGACAGGGGGAGACTATGGCTACACCTTC. Based on the CDR3 plus reference TRBV5-4 and TRBJ1-2, the full variable domain is ETGVTQSPTHLIKTRGQQVTLRCSSQSGHNTVSWYQQALGQGPQFIFQYYREEENGRGNFPPRFSGLQFPNYSSELNVNALELDDSALYLCASSLRTGGDYGYTFGSGTRLTVV.

The rearrangement joins TRBV12-3 or TRBV12-4 to TRBJ2-7; 10 positions match TRBD1. CDR3 length equals 13 residues. V dropped 8 bases and J dropped 6; count of bases not matched to a gene: 7. CDR3 sequence (DNA): TGTGCCAGCCAAAGGGACAGGGGAGGCGAGCAGTACTTC. Protein sequence: CASQRDRGGEQYF.

V usage is TRBV12-3 or TRBV12-4 and J usage is TRBJ1-1; possibly TRBD1 for D (6 bases). The CDR3 loop spans 14 amino acids. With 8 bases removed from V and 6 bases from J, the gap between germline ends came to 19 bases. Here the CDR3 DNA reads TGTGCCAGCGGTCACAGGGACTTTATCGCTGAAGCTTTCTTT. This codes for CASGHRDFIAEAFF.

This clonotype was recorded at least ten times. The chain combines TRBV27 with TRBJ2-2; 7 bases are a match to TRBD2. This CDR3 contains 13 residues. Germline loops: CDR1 MNHEY, CDR2 SMNVEV (reference sequence). After removal of 5 bases from V and 8 bases from J, the junction contained 5 bases not matched to a gene. DNA of the CDR3: TGTGCCAGCAGTCTTCTAGCGGAAGGGGAGCTGTTTTTT. Encoded protein: CASSLLAEGELFF.

The chain employs TRBV10-3 and TRBJ1-2; D perhaps matches TRBD1 (6 bases). The CDR3 sequence is 13 residues long. Looked up from germline, CDR1 is ENHRY and CDR2 is SYGVKD. Trimming took 7 bases from V and 3 from J, leaving 12 bases between them. This CDR3 reads CAIMGGLDYGYTF. For the CDR3, the DNA is TGTGCCATCATGGGGGGGCTAGACTATGGCTACACCTTC.

The gene calls are TRBV20-1 and TRBJ2-3; 9 bases line up with TRBD2. The V segment lost 7 bases and the J segment 3 bases; nucleotides outside the gene matches: 17. CDR1 is DFQATT and CDR2 is SNEGSKA in the germline V gene (reference sequence). The CDR3 runs 17 residues. Here the CDR3 reads CSVNLAGLDSRTDTQYF. DNA of the CDR3: TGCAGTGTTAACCTAGCGGGGTTGGATAGTCGGACAGATACGCAGTATTTT.

At least ten counts were recorded for this clonotype. The genes are TRBV7-2 and TRBJ2-5; D uncertain. The germline V and J ends were trimmed by 5 bases and 5 bases, with 18 bases remaining between them. Germline assignment: CDR1 SGHTA and CDR2 FQGNSA. The CDR3 consists of 15 residues. As DNA, the CDR3 is TGTGCCAGCAGCCCCCTAAAGGCGGCCGGGGAGACCCAGTACTTC. This translates into CASSPLKAAGETQYF.

This clonotype has at least ten counts. This chain connects TRBV6-2 or TRBV6-3 to TRBJ1-1; perhaps TRBD1 as D (6 bases). Trimming cost V 5 bases and J 13 bases, with 20 bases left between them. This CDR3 is built from 13 residues. CDR1 and CDR2 from the germline V gene are MNHEY and SVGEGT. Written as DNA, the CDR3 is TGTGCCAGCAGTCACCGGGACACTGCCGGGGTTTTCTTT. Its protein product is CASSHRDTAGVFF.

This clonotype was seen ten or more times. This sequence joins TRBV6-5 and TRBJ1-6, with D possibly being TRBD1 (5 bases). The CDR3 has 14 amino acids. The germline gives CDR1 MNHEY, CDR2 SVGAGI. V dropped 2 bases and J dropped 9 bases, with 11 bases sitting between them. CDR3 sequence (DNA): TGTGCCAGCAGTTACAGGGGAGACTTTTCACCCCTCCACTTT. Translating gives CASSYRGDFSPLHF.

This chain joins TRBV6-1 and TRBJ2-7, with a possible D match to TRBD1 (5 bases). Germline loops: CDR1 MNHNS, CDR2 SASEGT. The CDR3 length is 14 residues. Trimming removed 4 bases at V and 3 bases at J, with 13 bases between. The CDR3 DNA reads TGTGCCAGCAGTGTAACAGGCTCATACTACGAGCAGTACTTC. Amino acids: CASSVTGSYYEQYF.

V is TRBV6-5 and J is TRBJ1-1; perhaps TRBD1 as D (5 bases). This CDR3 comprises 14 residues. Germline V CDR1 and CDR2: MNHEY, SVGAGI. V lost 2 bases and J 8 bases, leaving 15 bases between the germline ends. The CDR3: CASSYGRERSEAFF. CDR3 sequence (DNA): TGTGCCAGCAGTTACGGCAGGGAAAGGTCGGAAGCTTTCTTT.

The chain combines TRBV7-2 with TRBJ2-7; tentatively, D is TRBD2 (5 bases). Germline CDR1 SGHTA, CDR2 FQGNSA. V was clipped by 0 bases and J by 1 base, with 13 bases between them. The CDR3 runs 16 residues. The CDR3 here is CASSLALGGPSYEQYF. The CDR3 DNA is TGTGCCAGCAGCTTAGCGCTCGGAGGACCTTCCTACGAGCAGTACTTC.

As regards this clonotype: A read error may produce the germline difference seen at one junction end. V and J are TRBV12-3 or TRBV12-4 and TRBJ2-5; 7 bases line up with TRBD1. The CDR3 sequence is 13 residues long. Here the CDR3 DNA reads TGCGCCAGCAGCCCGACAGGGCGGGAGACCCAGTACTTC. Protein sequence: CASSPTGRETQYF.

The table lists this clonotype with many counts. The genes are TRBV4-1 and TRBJ1-1; 10 bases are shared with TRBD1. Trimming removed 4 bases from V and 5 bases from J; junction bases left unmatched: 10. This CDR3 is built from 16 residues. Germline V gene sequence: CDR1 MGHRA, CDR2 YSYEKL. CDR3 loop: CASSPRQGADVTEAFF. The DNA for the CDR3 is TGCGCCAGCAGCCCACGACAGGGGGCCGACGTAACTGAAGCTTTCTTT.

This clonotype showed up many times. This chain joins TRBV28 and TRBJ1-2; D unclear. The germline V and J ends were trimmed by 3 bases and 6 bases, with 14 bases remaining between them. CDR3 size: 14 residues. Germline CDR1 reads MDHEN; CDR2 reads SYDVKM. The CDR3 here is CASSFADIMDGYTF. CDR3 in DNA: TGTGCCAGCAGTTTCGCCGACATTATGGATGGCTACACCTTC.

This clonotype was detected ten times or more. This sequence joins TRBV6-1 and TRBJ1-1; a possible D gene is TRBD1 (5 bases). Germline V CDR1 and CDR2: MNHNS, SASEGT. The CDR3 covers 14 residues. Trimming removed 7 bases from V and 1 base from J, with 13 bases in between. DNA for the CDR3: TGTGCCAGCATCAACCCGGGGGGGAACACTGAAGCTTTCTTT. Residues: CASINPGGNTEAFF.

This clonotype occurred many times. The V gene is TRBV4-2, the J gene TRBJ1-2, with 7 bases fitting TRBD1. Germline loops: CDR1 LGHNA, CDR2 YNFKEQ. The CDR3 totals 15 residues. The junction had 9 bases not matched to a gene; V was cut back by 1 base and J by 7 bases. This CDR3 is CASSQVSEGAGGYTF. CDR3 nucleotides: TGTGCCAGCAGCCAAGTGAGCGAGGGGGCTGGTGGCTACACCTTC.

This clonotype was observed many times. The chain has TRBV7-9 and TRBJ1-2; D gene unclear. Trimming removed 1 base from V and 8 bases from J, with 8 bases in between. The CDR3 has 12 residues. The germline V gene has CDR1 SEHNR and CDR2 FQNEAQ (reference sequence). The CDR3 loop reads CASSLEEGGYTF. The DNA for the CDR3 is TGTGCCAGCAGCTTAGAGGAGGGCGGCTACACCTTC.

Many counts were recorded for this clonotype. The J gene is TRBJ1-1, the V gene TRBV15; D possibly corresponds to TRBD1 (6 bases). The CDR3 sequence is 15 residues long. The germline CDR1 and CDR2 sequences are LNHNV and YYDKDF (reference sequence). Between the trimmed V and J ends, which lost 0 bases and 5 bases, there was a span of 13 bases. This CDR3 reads CATSRDFGGRTEAFF. CDR3 DNA: TGTGCCACCAGCAGAGATTTTGGGGGCAGAACTGAAGCTTTCTTT. The whole variable domain, remainder taken from reference TRBV15 and TRBJ1-1, is DAMVIQNPRYQVTQFGKPVTLSCSQTLNHNVMYWYQQKSSQAPKLLFHYYDKDFNNEADTPDNFQSRRPNTSFCFLDIRSPGLGDTAMYLCATSRDFGGRTEAFFGQGTRLTVV.

In this sample, this clonotype turned up many times. The chain recombines TRBV5-1 with TRBJ2-5, with 10 bases fitting TRBD1. Germline V gives CDR1 SGHRS, CDR2 YFSETQ. The ends lost 4 bases at V and 8 bases at J; junction bases unmatched: 8. The length of the CDR3 is 14 residues. The CDR3 reads CASSARDRGETQYF. CDR3 sequence (DNA): TGCGCCAGCAGCGCCCGGGACAGGGGCGAAACCCAGTACTTC.

The chain joins TRBV6-2 or TRBV6-3 to TRBJ2-2; D not resolved. V was trimmed by 4 bases and J by 0 bases, leaving 12 bases between them. The CDR3 length is 16 residues. From germline, CDR1 is MNHEY and CDR2 SVGEGT. The CDR3 DNA reads as TGTGCCAGCAGTTTTCCGACACCCTCGAACACCGGGGAGCTGTTTTTT. It specifies CASSFPTPSNTGELFF.

A few counts support this clonotype. This rearrangement joins TRBV20-1 to TRBJ1-5; no definite D call. The CDR3 is 13 amino acids. The V gene lost 0 bases and the J gene lost 6 bases, with 9 bases spanning the gap. Germline CDR1 is DFQATT and CDR2 is SNEGSKA (reference sequence). In nucleotides, the CDR3 is TGCAGTGCTAGAGATAGATACAGTCAGCCCCAGCATTTT. Its protein is CSARDRYSQPQHF.

In its sample, this clonotype was seen many times. CDR3: CASSLSGRDQYF. The CDR3 coding sequence is TGCGCCAGCAGCTTGAGTGGCAGGGACCAGTACTTC. V and J are TRBV5-1 and TRBJ2-7; D is perhaps TRBD1 or TRBD2 (5 bases each). This CDR3 has 12 residues. The germline V and J ends were trimmed by 1 base and 10 bases, with 12 bases remaining between them. The germline V gene has CDR1 SGHRS and CDR2 YFSETQ.

Ten or more counts support this clonotype. The chain carries TRBV18 and TRBJ2-7; 7 positions match TRBD1. Trimming at V came to 2 bases and at J to 10 bases, leaving 14 bases not matched to a gene. Germline lookup yields CDR1 KGHSH and CDR2 LQKENI. The CDR3 is made up of 15 amino acids. This CDR3 reads CASSPDGQVLTSQYF. CDR3 nucleotide sequence: TGTGCCAGCTCACCAGACGGACAGGTCCTCACGTCTCAGTACTTC.

The chain links TRBV9 to TRBJ1-6; D gene unclear. Trimming took 3 bases from V and 7 from J, leaving 11 bases between them. In germline, CDR1 is SGDLS, CDR2 YYNGEE. The CDR3 length is 14 residues. The CDR3 spells CASSAGPKNSPLHF. Written as DNA, the CDR3 is TGTGCCAGCAGCGCAGGACCCAAGAATTCACCCCTCCACTTT.

This clonotype was picked up many times. The chain employs TRBV4-1 and TRBJ1-2; no reliable D call. From germline, CDR1 is MGHRA and CDR2 YSYEKL. V was shortened by 1 base and J by 5 bases, with 8 bases between the two germline ends. This CDR3 is built from 13 residues. For the CDR3, the DNA is TGCGCCAGCAGCCAAGTTGGAGAATATGGCTACACCTTC. This encodes CASSQVGEYGYTF.

There are many counts of this clonotype. The chain joins TRBV6-1 to TRBJ2-7; possible D gene TRBD1, 5 bases. CDR3 length: 13 amino acids. The germline CDR1 and CDR2 sequences are MNHNS and SASEGT. V was shortened by 6 bases and J by 5 bases, with 14 bases between the two germline ends. This CDR3 is CASRARQSDEQYF. In nucleotides, the CDR3 is TGTGCCAGCAGGGCGCGACAGAGCGACGAGCAGTACTTC.

At least ten counts were recorded for this clonotype. V and J are TRBV24-1 and TRBJ1-1, with D unclear. Germline CDR1 and CDR2: KGHDR and SFDVKD. The CDR3 is made up of 13 amino acids. The V gene lost 6 bases and the J gene lost 0 bases, with 7 bases spanning the gap. CDR3 nucleotides: TGTGCCACCAGTTACGGAATGAACACTGAAGCTTTCTTT. This translates into CATSYGMNTEAFF.

This clonotype has ten or more counts. The chain carries TRBV20-1 and TRBJ1-1, with D tentatively TRBD1 (5 bases). V was cut by 4 bases and J by 7 bases, with 16 bases left in between. The germline gives CDR1 DFQATT, CDR2 SNEGSKA (reference sequence). The CDR3 runs to 13 residues. CDR3 region: CSAILGRRGEAFF. The CDR3 DNA reads as TGCAGTGCTATCCTGGGACGTAGGGGTGAAGCTTTCTTT.

On this clonotype itself: This may be a read error: a much more frequent sequence differs by one nucleotide. The V and J genes are TRBV28 and TRBJ1-6; 10 bases line up with TRBD1. The germline CDR1 and CDR2 sequences are MDHEN and SYDVKM. The CDR3 spans 15 residues. J was trimmed by 9 bases and V by 4 bases; bases with no gene match: 6. This chain's CDR3 is CASSSSDRGVSPLHF. DNA of the CDR3: TGTGCCAGCAGTTCGTCGGACAGGGGGGTTTCACCCCTCCACTTT.

The sample holds many counts of this clonotype. V is TRBV12-3 or TRBV12-4 and J is TRBJ1-1, with D maybe TRBD1 (5 bases). CDR3 size: 14 residues. The V and J ends lost 3 bases and 0 bases respectively, with 8 bases between them. CDR3 residues: CASSLTAMNTEAFF. In nucleotides, the CDR3 is TGTGCCAGCAGTTTGACAGCCATGAACACTGAAGCTTTCTTT.

The rearrangement joins TRBV27 to TRBJ2-3; a weak D match, TRBD2 (6 bases). This CDR3 has 17 amino acids. Germline loops: CDR1 MNHEY, CDR2 SMNVEV (reference sequence). The V end was cut by 3 bases, the J end by 5 bases, with 21 bases between. In DNA form, the CDR3 reads TGTGCCAGCAGTTTCTATGCCCGGGACTCCACCCTAGATACGCAGTATTTT. Translated: CASSFYARDSTLDTQYF.